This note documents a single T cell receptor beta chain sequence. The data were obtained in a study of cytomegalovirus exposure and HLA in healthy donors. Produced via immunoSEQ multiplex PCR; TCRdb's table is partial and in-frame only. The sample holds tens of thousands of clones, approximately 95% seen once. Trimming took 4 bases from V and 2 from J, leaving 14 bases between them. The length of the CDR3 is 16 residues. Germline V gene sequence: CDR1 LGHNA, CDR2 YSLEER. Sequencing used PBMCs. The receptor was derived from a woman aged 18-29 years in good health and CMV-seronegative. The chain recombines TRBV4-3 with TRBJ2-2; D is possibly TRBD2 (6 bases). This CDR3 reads CASSLGTGKNTGELFF. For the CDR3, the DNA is TGCGCCAGCAGCCTCGGGACTGGCAAAAACACCGGGGAGCTGTTTTTT.